This T cell receptor (beta chain) was observed in a study of T cell responses to AZD1222 COVID-19 vaccine. Overall study results and limits: A reported finding is that nearly half of spike-specific TCRs target unmutated variant regions.

The CDR3 totals 13 residues. Trimming took off 10 bases at V and 4 bases at J, with 14 bases between the two ends. CDR1 and CDR2 (germline): MNHEY, SVGAGI. Generated by immunoSEQ multiplex PCR, the TCRdb table keeps only in-frame clones and is missing some. The profile shows around 120,000 clones, about 91% of them singletons. A remark on this clone: The antigen is undetermined.

The input for sequencing was peripheral blood, taken on day 0 of AZD1222 vaccination. The sequence was obtained from an adult in good health. J is TRBJ1-3 and V is TRBV6-5, with D possibly being TRBD1 (6 bases). The CDR3, as DNA: TGTGCCACTGAGGGACATGGGGGAAACACCATATATTTT. The encoded protein is CATEGHGGNTIYF.